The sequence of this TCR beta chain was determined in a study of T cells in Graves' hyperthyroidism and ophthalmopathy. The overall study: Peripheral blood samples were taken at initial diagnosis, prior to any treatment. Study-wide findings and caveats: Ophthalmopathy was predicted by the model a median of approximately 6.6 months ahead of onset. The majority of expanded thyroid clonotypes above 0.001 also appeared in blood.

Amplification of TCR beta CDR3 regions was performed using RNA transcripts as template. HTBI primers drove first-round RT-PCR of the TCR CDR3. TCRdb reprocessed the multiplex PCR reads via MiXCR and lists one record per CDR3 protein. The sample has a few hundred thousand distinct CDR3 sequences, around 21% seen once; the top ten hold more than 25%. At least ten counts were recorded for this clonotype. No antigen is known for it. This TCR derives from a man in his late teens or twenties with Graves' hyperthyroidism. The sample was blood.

CDR3 nucleotides: TGCAGCGTTGCCTTTAACTATGGCTACACCTTC. Translated, it gives CSVAFNYGYTF. V usage is TRBV29-1 and J usage is TRBJ1-2; no clear D. V dropped 4 bases and J dropped 1 base, with 4 bases sitting between them. This CDR3 spans 11 amino acids. Germline assignment: CDR1 SQVTM and CDR2 ANQGSEA.